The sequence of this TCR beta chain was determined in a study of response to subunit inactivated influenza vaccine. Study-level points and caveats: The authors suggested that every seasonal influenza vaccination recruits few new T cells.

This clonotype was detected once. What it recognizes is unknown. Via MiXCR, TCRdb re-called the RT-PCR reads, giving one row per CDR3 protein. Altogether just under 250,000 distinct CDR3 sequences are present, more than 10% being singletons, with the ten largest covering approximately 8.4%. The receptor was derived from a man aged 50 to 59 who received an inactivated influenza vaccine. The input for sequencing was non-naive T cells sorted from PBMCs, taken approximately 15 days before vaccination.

CDR3 in DNA: TGCGCCAGCAGCTTGGAGACCTCCAGGGGAGTAGATACGCAGTATTTT. Translated, it gives CASSLETSRGVDTQYF. The chain joins TRBV5-1 to TRBJ2-3; D might be TRBD1 (6 bases). V lost 0 bases and J 5 bases, leaving 16 bases between the germline ends. CDR1 is SGHRS and CDR2 is YFSETQ in the germline V gene. The CDR3 loop spans 16 amino acids.